The 29 T cell receptor beta chains given below trace back to one sample, sequenced in a study of T cell clonality in common variable immunodeficiency. Their specific antigens are unknown. Only in-frame clones appear in the TCRdb table, and some are missing; sequencing was by immunoSEQ multiplex PCR. Altogether about 33,000 clones were found in the sample, and no singletons occur. Broader study findings: Fewer deletions and N-nucleotide insertions were reportedly seen in common variable immunodeficiency TCR beta sequences.

Sequencing was carried out using peripheral blood mononuclear cells. These receptors were taken from a human donor with common variable immunodeficiency.

Notes on this clone: The read ends 3 residues before the CDR3 terminus; that terminus is restored from the germline J gene. This chain connects TRBV7-9 to TRBJ1-1; D is possibly TRBD1 (5 bases). Germline lookup yields CDR1 SEHNR and CDR2 FQNEAQ (reference sequence). The CDR3 length is 13 residues. Incomplete CDR3 DNA: TGTGCCAGCAGCCCCCCGGACAAATGGATT. It translates to CASSPPDKWI. The entire CDR3 is CASSPPDKWIAFF.

This clone came up many times. With the read ending 3 residues before the CDR3 end, the germline J gene is used to fill in that end. This chain connects TRBV2 to TRBJ2-7, with 9 bases fitting TRBD1. This CDR3 is 16 amino acids long. Germline CDR1 SNHLY, CDR2 FYNNEI. With V trimmed by 4 bases and J by 2 bases, 9 bases remained unmatched. This chain's CDR3 is CASSAARDRVTYEQYF. CDR3 bases read: TGTGCCAGCAGTGCGGCACGGGACAGGGTAACCTACGAG.

Ten or more counts support this clone. The read comes to an end 3 residues before the CDR3 does, leaving the germline J gene to fill in the end. J is TRBJ2-7 and V is TRBV5-5; possibly TRBD1 for D (6 bases). This CDR3 has 15 residues. CDR1 SGHKS and CDR2 YYEKEE come from the germline V gene (reference sequence). The V and J ends lost 1 base and 2 bases respectively, with 13 bases between them. CDR3 DNA (partial): TGTGCCAGCAGCTTGCCTCCGGGACAAGCCTACGAG. This codes for CASSLPPGQAYE. From start to end, the CDR3 is CASSLPPGQAYEQYF.

On this clone: The read is 3 residues too short to cover the CDR3 end, so that end is filled in from the germline J gene. The chain couples TRBV7-9 to TRBJ1-1; D is perhaps TRBD1 (6 bases). The germline V gene has CDR1 SEHNR and CDR2 FQNEAQ (reference sequence). CDR3 length: 14 amino acids. Trimming removed 7 bases at V and 1 base at J, with 13 bases between. The CDR3 protein is CASNLGGPNTEAFF. Partial CDR3 DNA: TGTGCCAGCAACCTCGGGGGGCCGAACACTGAA.

This clone turned up a few times. The CDR3 goes on 3 residues after the read ends, and that part is filled in from the germline J gene. The chain joins TRBV5-1 to TRBJ1-6; 7 nucleotides line up with TRBD1. V gave up 0 bases and J gave up 5 bases; unmatched junction bases: 2. The CDR3 runs 15 residues. The germline V gene encodes CDR1 SGHRS and CDR2 YFSETQ. CDR3 bases read: TGCGCCAGCAGCTTGGATACAGGGGATAATTCACCC. Amino acid sequence: CASSLDTGDNSP. The whole CDR3 is CASSLDTGDNSPLHF.

This clone was seen a handful of times. From the germline J gene comes the end of the CDR3, since the read stops 3 residues before it. The chain employs TRBV7-8 and TRBJ2-5; 11 nucleotides agree with TRBD2. Germline CDR1 and CDR2: SGHVS and FQNEAQ. V was pared by 5 bases and J by 5 bases, with 7 bases of the junction left unmatched. The CDR3 has 15 amino acids. CDR3 DNA, as far as it was read: TGTGCCAGCAGCAATCTAGCGGGGGGCCTGGAGACC. It specifies CASSNLAGGLET. The entire CDR3 is CASSNLAGGLETQYF. Based on the CDR3 plus reference TRBV7-8 and TRBJ2-5, the full variable domain is GAGVSQSPRYKVAKRGQDVALRCDPISGHVSLFWYQQALGQGPEFLTYFQNEAQLDKSGLPSDRFFAERPEGSVSTLKIQRTQQEDSAVYLCASSNLAGGLETQYFGPGTRLLVL.

This clone was found many times. Read coverage stops 3 residues before the CDR3 terminus; the germline J gene supplies the remainder. The genes are TRBV5-6 and TRBJ1-2; D might be TRBD1 (5 bases). Between the trimmed V and J ends, which lost 3 bases and 4 bases, there was a span of 13 bases. The germline CDR1 and CDR2 sequences are SGHDT and YYEEEE. This CDR3 spans 14 amino acids. This CDR3 reads CASSSGQSSYGYTF. The covered CDR3 bases are TGTGCCAGCAGCTCTGGACAATCCAGCTATGGC.

This clone was seen only a few times. One end of the junction varies from germline; a read error may be responsible. The read terminates 3 residues ahead of where the CDR3 ends, so the germline J gene completes it. The chain couples TRBV19 to TRBJ1-6; TRBD1 aligns across 7 bases. This CDR3 contains 15 residues. Per the germline V gene, CDR1 is LNHDA and CDR2 is SQIVND (reference sequence). CDR3 bases read: TGTGTCAGTAGTCCGGGGACAGCCTTTAATTCACCC. Its protein is CVSSPGTAFNSP. The whole CDR3 is CVSSPGTAFNSPLHF.

A few counts support this clone. Read sequence stops 3 residues before the CDR3 end, and the germline J gene provides the missing end. This chain uses TRBV7-9 with TRBJ1-2; a possible D gene is TRBD1 (6 bases). Per germline, CDR1 SEHNR and CDR2 FQNEAQ (reference sequence). CDR3 length: 15 residues. Trimming cost V 3 bases and J 0 bases, with 11 bases left between them. The CDR3 DNA, read in part, is TGTGCCAGCAGCTTCACAGGGCTAGCTAACTATGGC. Its protein product is CASSFTGLANYG. The full CDR3 protein reads CASSFTGLANYGYTF.

Comment on this clone: The observed sequence ends 3 residues before the CDR3 terminus, with the missing tail filled in from the germline J gene. The rearrangement joins TRBV6-1 to TRBJ2-3, with D maybe TRBD1 (6 bases). This CDR3 has 16 residues. Trimming removed 2 bases at V and 1 base at J, with 13 bases between. Germline lookup yields CDR1 MNHNS and CDR2 SASEGT. CDR3 DNA, as far as it was read: TGTGCCAGCAGTGAATTACAGGGCATGGGCACAGATACG. It yields the protein CASSELQGMGTDT. The CDR3 as a whole reads CASSELQGMGTDTQYF.

This clone was found a few times. The sequenced fragment ends 3 residues before the CDR3 boundary, so the rest is inferred from the germline J gene. J is TRBJ2-2 and V is TRBV19; 7 bases agree with TRBD1. V shed 5 bases and J 4 bases; nucleotides not matched to a gene: 7. Germline V lookup: CDR1 LNHDA, CDR2 SQIVND (reference sequence). The CDR3 totals 15 residues. CDR3 DNA (partial): TGTGCCAGTAGTTCTAGGGACAGAGCCACCGGGGAG. This translates into CASSSRDRATGE. The full CDR3 protein reads CASSSRDRATGELFF.

This clone was counted many times. The CDR3 is cut off 3 residues early in the read; its end comes from the germline J gene. The rearrangement uses TRBV29-1 and TRBJ2-7; TRBD2 is a possible D gene (7 bases). The CDR3 extends over 13 amino acids. Germline CDR1 and CDR2: SQVTM and ANQGSEA. With 4 bases removed from V and 5 bases from J, the gap between germline ends came to 15 bases. The DNA read from the CDR3 is TGCAGCGTTGCCGGTGGGGGGGCCCACGAG. It is translated as CSVAGGGAHE. In full, the CDR3 is CSVAGGGAHEQYF.

This clone has only a few counts. The CDR3 end is not reached by the read, which stops 3 residues before it; the germline J gene fills it in. The genes are TRBV5-1 and TRBJ2-1; the D gene is possibly TRBD2 (6 bases). CDR1 is SGHRS, CDR2 YFSETQ, per germline. This CDR3 comprises 14 residues. The V gene lost 4 bases and the J gene lost 4 bases, with 12 bases spanning the gap. The CDR3 loop reads CASSGGTEYNEQFF. Incomplete CDR3 DNA: TGCGCCAGCAGCGGGGGGACGGAATACAATGAG.

This clone was seen at least ten times. The DNA ends 3 residues before the CDR3 does, and the rest of the CDR3 is filled in from the germline J gene. The genes are TRBV7-2 and TRBJ2-1; TRBD1 matches 9 bases. Germline CDR1 reads SGHTA; CDR2 reads FQGNSA. CDR3 size: 13 residues. The junction had 4 bases not matched to a gene; V was cut back by 4 bases and J by 9 bases. Incomplete CDR3 DNA: TGTGCCAGCAGCTGGGGACAGGGCAGTGAG. Its translation: CASSWGQGSE. The CDR3 as a whole reads CASSWGQGSEQFF.

This clone was found many times. The read stops 3 residues short of the end of the CDR3; the missing end is completed from the germline J gene. This chain uses TRBV19 with TRBJ1-2; D is perhaps TRBD1 (5 bases). Germline CDR1 is LNHDA and CDR2 is SQIVND (reference sequence). V lost 3 bases, J lost 7 bases, and 21 bases lay in between. CDR3 length: 16 residues. The DNA read from the CDR3 is TGTGCCAGTAGTATTCGTCTAGGGGAAGTGTACTCTGGC. It specifies CASSIRLGEVYSG. The CDR3, in full, reads CASSIRLGEVYSGYTF.

Worth noting for this clone: The read terminates 3 residues before the CDR3 end, so the remaining end is supplied by the germline J gene. The V gene is TRBV5-1, the J gene TRBJ2-7; 7 positions agree with TRBD2. This CDR3 comprises 15 residues. The ends lost 3 bases at V and 1 base at J; junction bases unmatched: 7. Germline V lookup: CDR1 SGHRS, CDR2 YFSETQ. This CDR3 is CASSSVAGESYEQYF. The part of the CDR3 DNA that was read is TGCGCCAGCAGCTCGGTGGCGGGGGAGTCCTACGAG.

Many counts were recorded for this clone. From the germline J gene comes the end of the CDR3, since the read stops 3 residues before it. The J gene is TRBJ2-7, the V gene TRBV5-6, with 9 bases matching TRBD1. The germline V gene has CDR1 SGHDT and CDR2 YYEEEE. The CDR3 spans 15 residues. J was trimmed by 3 bases and V by 4 bases; bases with no gene match: 8. The CDR3 here is CASSTGTGHLYEQYF. Incomplete CDR3 DNA: TGTGCCAGCAGCACCGGGACAGGGCACCTCTACGAG.

This clone showed up many times. The CDR3 end is not reached by the read, which stops 3 residues before it; the germline J gene fills it in. This chain uses TRBV19 with TRBJ1-1, with D possibly matching TRBD1 (5 bases). Germline lookup yields CDR1 LNHDA and CDR2 SQIVND (reference sequence). V shed 4 bases and J shed 2 bases, with 11 bases lying between them. This CDR3 has 14 amino acids. The CDR3 loop reads CASSTDRTNTEAFF. The DNA read from the CDR3 is TGTGCCAGTAGTACAGACAGAACCAACACTGAA.

This clone has at least ten counts. The CDR3 extends 3 residues past the end of the read, so its final part is completed from the germline J gene. This chain uses TRBV2 with TRBJ2-3; D perhaps matches TRBD2 (6 bases). In germline, CDR1 is SNHLY, CDR2 FYNNEI. V was cut by 3 bases and J by 6 bases, with 16 bases left in between. CDR3 length: 15 amino acids. CDR3 DNA (partial): TGTGCCAGCAGTGACCTACTAGGTGGGGGGGATACG. This codes for CASSDLLGGGDT. The CDR3 in its entirety is CASSDLLGGGDTQYF.

Turning to this clone: The observed sequence ends 3 residues before the CDR3 terminus, with the missing tail filled in from the germline J gene. The chain has TRBV2 and TRBJ2-3; 12 bases fit TRBD1. The CDR3 is 15 residues long. V was clipped by 8 bases and J by 5 bases; unmatched bases: 8. Germline values: CDR1 SNHLY, CDR2 FYNNEI. The sequenced CDR3 bases are TGTGCCAGCGAAGGGCGGGACAGGGGGCTAGATACG. It encodes CASEGRDRGLDT. The whole CDR3 sequence is CASEGRDRGLDTQYF.

The sample holds a few counts of this clone. The sequenced fragment ends 3 residues before the CDR3 boundary, so the rest is inferred from the germline J gene. The gene calls are TRBV18 and TRBJ1-5, with a tentative D call TRBD1 (6 bases). The V and J ends lost 6 bases and 7 bases respectively, with 16 bases between them. The CDR3 covers 14 residues. Germline CDR1 is KGHSH and CDR2 is LQKENI. The covered CDR3 bases are TGTGCCAGCTCTTCAGACAGGAGGGGCCAGCCC. Translating it yields CASSSDRRGQP. The full CDR3 protein reads CASSSDRRGQPQHF.

This clone occurred a few times. The CDR3 is cut off 3 residues early in the read; its end comes from the germline J gene. The rearrangement links TRBV30 to TRBJ2-1; 9 bases are a match to TRBD2. Germline CDR1 is GTSNPN and CDR2 is SVGIG (reference sequence). The ends lost 7 bases at V and 9 bases at J; junction bases unmatched: 10. The CDR3 sequence is 13 residues long. The CDR3 is CASERLAGFEQFF. CDR3 DNA, as far as it was read: TGTGCCTCGGAGAGGCTAGCGGGGTTTGAG.

Comment on this clone: The read ends 3 residues shy of where the CDR3 ends; the end is completed using the germline J gene. The chain carries TRBV2 and TRBJ1-6; D gene ambiguous. With 11 bases removed from V and 3 bases from J, the gap between germline ends came to 20 bases. CDR1 SNHLY and CDR2 FYNNEI come from the germline V gene. The CDR3 spans 16 residues. CDR3 DNA, as far as it was read: TGTGCCCAAGGCGGGGAGGCGATACGCTATAATTCACCC. It codes for CAQGGEAIRYNSP. The full CDR3 reads CAQGGEAIRYNSPLHF.

In its sample, this clone was seen many times. The part of the CDR3 DNA that was read is TGCAGCGCCCACTGGGCTTCCTACAATGAG. This codes for CSAHWASYNE. The CDR3 in full is CSAHWASYNEQFF. The genes are TRBV29-1 and TRBJ2-1; D gene ambiguous. The read gets to within 3 residues of the CDR3 end, and the germline J gene fills in the rest. V lost 7 bases and J 1 base, leaving 11 bases between the germline ends. The V gene's germline CDR1 is SQVTM and CDR2 ANQGSEA. The CDR3 length is 13 residues.

In its sample, this clone was seen a few times. The read ends 3 residues early relative to the CDR3; the germline J gene fills the gap. This chain uses TRBV11-1 with TRBJ2-5, with TRBD1 as a possible D gene (6 bases). This CDR3 contains 12 residues. The V gene lost 4 bases and the J gene lost 5 bases, with 8 bases spanning the gap. Germline V gene sequence: CDR1 SGHAT, CDR2 FQDESV (reference sequence). CDR3 DNA, as far as it was read: TGTGCCAGCAGCTCTCAGGGGGAGACC. This translates into CASSSQGET. The whole CDR3 protein reads CASSSQGETQYF.

This clone was observed a few times. The read comes to an end 3 residues before the CDR3 does, leaving the germline J gene to fill in the end. The rearrangement joins TRBV7-9 to TRBJ1-1; 8 nucleotides agree with TRBD1. This CDR3 has 14 amino acids. Germline CDR1 is SEHNR and CDR2 is FQNEAQ (reference sequence). V was pared by 5 bases and J by 4 bases, with 6 bases of the junction left unmatched. The CDR3 sequence is CASSTQTGVTEAFF. Incomplete CDR3 DNA: TGTGCCAGCAGCACGCAGACAGGGGTCACTGAA.

This clone has only a few counts. One end of the junction fails to match germline, which may point to a read error. The CDR3 end falls 3 residues outside the read, so it is completed with the germline J gene. The V gene is TRBV7-9, the J gene TRBJ2-1; D is perhaps TRBD1 (6 bases). The CDR3 has 13 amino acids. The germline gives CDR1 SEHNR, CDR2 FQNEAQ (reference sequence). The CDR3 loop reads CSSSLGQHNEQFF. CDR3 bases read: TGTTCCAGCAGCCTCGGACAGCACAATGAG.

This clone showed up many times. The read is 3 residues too short to cover the CDR3 end, so that end is filled in from the germline J gene. The chain couples TRBV4-2 to TRBJ2-3; TRBD2 matches at 13 bases. The germline V gene encodes CDR1 LGHNA and CDR2 YNFKEQ. The V segment lost 4 bases and the J segment 0 bases; nucleotides outside the gene matches: 7. This CDR3 is built from 18 residues. The sequenced part of the CDR3 DNA is TGTGCCAGCAGCCTAACTAGCGGGGGGGGTATTAGCACAGATACG. Its protein is CASSLTSGGGISTDT. In full, the CDR3 is CASSLTSGGGISTDTQYF.

This clone was seen repeatedly, ten times or more. Sequencing ends 3 residues short of the CDR3 end; the germline J gene provides the rest. J is TRBJ1-1 and V is TRBV7-6; 9 bases agree with TRBD1. This CDR3 comprises 14 residues. Trimming cost V 5 bases and J 4 bases; bases outside gene matches: 5. In germline, CDR1 is SGHVS, CDR2 FNYEAQ. CDR3 bases read: TGTGCCAGCAGCCAACAGGGGGCATTCACTGAA. Amino acid sequence: CASSQQGAFTE. The entire CDR3 protein reads CASSQQGAFTEAFF.